A single T cell receptor (beta chain) is shown here with its context. Sequencing was performed with immunoSEQ multiplex PCR; in TCRdb, only in-frame clones are kept and a portion is missing. The sample shows roughly 32,000 clones, around 95% of them seen only once. This entry is derived from a study of T cells in tuberculosis. The CDR3 is 14 amino acids. CDR1 and CDR2 (germline): MNHEY, SMNVEV (reference sequence). V lost 5 bases and J lost 4; bases outside the gene matches: 5. The chain has TRBV27 and TRBJ2-7, with 10 bases that match TRBD2. The sequence derives from a donor between 10 and 29 years old with latent tuberculosis or without tuberculosis infection. Sequencing was performed on PBMCs. The CDR3 DNA reads TGTGCCAGCAGTGAAGCGGGAGGGCCTTACGAGCAGTACTTC. Its translation: CASSEAGGPYEQYF.